This TCR beta chain appears in the sequencing data of a study of blood T cells in healthy people across ages. A sample-barcoded 5' primer and a J-beta primer mix were used in a second PCR of about 6 to 12 cycles. CDR3-containing paired-end reads numbering at least 2.5 million came from each sample. TCRdb fed the 5' RACE reads into MiXCR, producing one record per CDR3 protein. The sample holds about 780,000 distinct CDR3 sequences, around half seen once. The V gene's germline CDR1 is SGHTA and CDR2 FQGNSA. The CDR3 length is 15 residues. Trimming left V 1 base short and J 3 bases short, with 12 bases between.

The receptor's source is a man older than 75 in good health. The sample comprised blood. The rearrangement links TRBV7-2 to TRBJ2-5; D call uncertain. CDR3 bases: TGTGCCAGCAGCTTAGGACCAATCTTTAAAGAGACCCAGTACTTC. Translated: CASSLGPIFKETQYF. The whole variable domain, filled in from reference TRBV7-2 and TRBJ2-5, reads GAGVSQSPSNKVTEKGKDVELRCDPISGHTALYWYRQSLGQGLEFLIYFQGNSAPDKSGLPSDRFSAERTGGSVSTLTIQRTQQEDSAVYLCASSLGPIFKETQYFGPGTRLLVL.